This T cell receptor beta chain was retrieved from a study of blood T cell repertoires in COVID-19. Study-wide background: The samples span acute and convalescent COVID-19 from the United States, Italy and Spain. Sources were T cells, B-cell-depleted T cells, or PBMCs; the material itself was cDNA or gDNA.

The CDR3 has 15 amino acids. The germline V gene encodes CDR1 KGHSH and CDR2 LQKENI. V shed 6 bases, J shed 4 bases, and the junction held 11 bases outside the gene matches. Authors' processing steps: Estimation of nucleated cell counts was performed using reference gene primer amplification. Some clones are missing from TCRdb's copy, which holds only in-frame ones; the method was immunoSEQ multiplex PCR. That table furnishes V, J and clone size, whereas the DNA furnished D and trimming. The table shows around 260,000 clones, with 86% occurring only once. The source material was peripheral blood. The V and J genes are TRBV18 and TRBJ2-5; 7 nucleotides match TRBD2. The TCR comes from a man aged 40-49 years who had recovered from COVID-19. The CDR3 sequence: CASSPTSRMGETQYF. In DNA form, the CDR3 reads TGTGCCAGCTCTCCGACTAGCCGCATGGGAGAGACCCAGTACTTC.